The 31 T cell receptor beta chains below were found in one sample sequenced in a study of a mutant IDH1 vaccine in newly diagnosed glioma. Antigens for these TCRs are unknown. The repertoire was sequenced with immunoSEQ multiplex PCR; TCRdb's copy has only in-frame clones and lacks some. The table includes about 61,000 clones, 80% detected once. As for time point: week 11, during vaccination. The vaccine gave 300 ug of a 20-mer mutant IDH1 peptide subcutaneously per dose. Sample: PBMCs, taken from a glioma patient whose treatment included an IDH1 peptide vaccine. All receptors come from a man aged 45-60 years with glioma.

V and J are TRBV5-5 and TRBJ1-4; D is unclear. The CDR3 consists of 13 residues. From germline, CDR1 is SGHKS and CDR2 YYEKEE (reference sequence). Trimming removed 4 bases at V and 12 bases at J, with 16 bases between. CDR3 in amino acids: CASSNAQTGELFF. CDR3 bases: TGTGCCAGCAGCAATGCCCAAACCGGGGAACTGTTTTTT. Variable domain in full (rest from reference TRBV5-5 and TRBJ1-4): DAGVTQSPTHLIKTRGQQVTLRCSPISGHKSVSWYQQVLGQGPQFIFQYYEKEERGRGNFPDRFSARQFPNYSSELNVNALLLGDSALYLCASSNAQTGELFFGSGTQLSVL.

The J gene is TRBJ2-7, the V gene TRBV19; TRBD1 might be the D (5 bases). The CDR3 extends over 12 amino acids. Per the germline V gene, CDR1 is LNHDA and CDR2 is SQIVND (reference sequence). The V end was cut by 6 bases, the J end by 2 bases, with 8 bases between. The DNA for the CDR3 is TGTGCCAGTAGCACAGGACCCTACGAGCAGTACTTC. Translation: CASSTGPYEQYF. Looking up the rest from reference TRBV19 and TRBJ2-7 gives the full variable domain: DGGITQSPKYLFRKEGQNVTLSCEQNLNHDAMYWYRQDPGQGLRLIYYSQIVNDFQKGDIAEGYSVSREKKESFPLTVTSAQKNPTAFYLCASSTGPYEQYFGPGTRLTVT.

The chain couples TRBV19 to TRBJ2-5, with D hard to call. V lost 4 bases to trimming and J lost 3 bases, with 3 bases between them. The CDR3 sequence is 11 residues long. Germline V lookup: CDR1 LNHDA, CDR2 SQIVND (reference sequence). CDR3 sequence: CASSREETQYF. The CDR3 DNA reads TGTGCCAGTAGTAGGGAAGAGACCCAGTACTTC.

V is TRBV27 and J is TRBJ2-7; TRBD2 matches at 10 bases. CDR3 length: 13 residues. Germline-derived CDR1 and CDR2 are MNHEY and SMNVEV (reference sequence). The J segment lost 6 bases and the V segment lost 6 bases, leaving 5 bases of the junction unmatched. In DNA form, the CDR3 reads TGTGCCAGCAGCTCTAGCGGGAGCTTCGAGCAGTACTTC. This encodes CASSSSGSFEQYF.

J is TRBJ2-7 and V is TRBV29-1; no reliable D call. Germline lookup yields CDR1 SQVTM and CDR2 ANQGSEA. The CDR3 loop spans 11 amino acids. For the CDR3, the DNA is TGCGGTGCTTATGGGGATTCCGAGCAGTACTTC. Translation: CGAYGDSEQYF.

The V and J genes are TRBV7-9 and TRBJ2-2; 7 positions agree with TRBD1. Trimming cost V 10 bases and J 2 bases; bases outside gene matches: 4. The CDR3 covers 13 residues. Germline V gives CDR1 SEHNR, CDR2 FQNEAQ (reference sequence). CDR3: CATWDSNTGELFF. CDR3 bases: TGTGCCACCTGGGACAGCAACACCGGGGAGCTGTTTTTT.

The chain combines TRBV5-1 with TRBJ1-2; D perhaps matches TRBD1 (5 bases). V lost 2 bases and J 2 bases, leaving 13 bases between the germline ends. Germline CDR1 and CDR2: SGHRS and YFSETQ. The CDR3 has 15 amino acids. The CDR3 loop is CASSFMGEINYGYTF. CDR3 nucleotides: TGCGCCAGCAGCTTTATGGGGGAGATCAACTATGGCTACACCTTC. Based on the CDR3 plus reference TRBV5-1 and TRBJ1-2, the full variable domain is KAGVTQTPRYLIKTRGQQVTLSCSPISGHRSVSWYQQTPGQGLQFLFEYFSETQRNKGNFPGRFSGRQFSNSRSEMNVSTLELGDSALYLCASSFMGEINYGYTFGSGTRLTVV.

The chain has TRBV5-4 and TRBJ1-6; a weak D match, TRBD1 (6 bases). This CDR3 region has 15 residues. Germline assignment: CDR1 SGHNT and CDR2 YYREEE (reference sequence). Deletions cut 3 bases from V and 7 bases from J, with 14 bases between. The CDR3, as DNA: TGTGCCAGCAGCTCCAGGGGATCGGAAAATTCACCCCTCCACTTT. Protein: CASSSRGSENSPLHF.

V and J are TRBV29-1 and TRBJ2-1, with unresolved D. CDR3 length: 12 residues. The germline V gene has CDR1 SQVTM and CDR2 ANQGSEA. Trimming stripped 7 bases from V and 6 bases from J, with 13 bases between. The CDR3 coding sequence is TGCAGCGCCTCGGGCGCAGGCAATGAGCAGTTCTTC. This translates into CSASGAGNEQFF.

The chain is built from TRBV19 and TRBJ1-1, with D perhaps matching TRBD1 (6 bases). V was pared by 7 bases and J by 5 bases, with 23 bases between. CDR1 and CDR2 from the germline V gene are LNHDA and SQIVND (reference sequence). The CDR3 is 16 residues long. The CDR3 region has the DNA TGTGCCAGTAAACCCGGGCATGTGGGGGCGGGGACTGAAGCTTTCTTT. It is translated as CASKPGHVGAGTEAFF.

This clone showed up just a few times. The chain uses TRBV6-4 and TRBJ2-3; 9 nucleotides agree with TRBD2. The V gene end was trimmed by 0 bases and the J gene end by 4 bases; junction bases not matched to a gene: 2. The CDR3 runs 15 residues. Germline CDR1 reads MRHNA; CDR2 reads SNTAGT. The CDR3 is CASSDSASGADTQYF. The CDR3 DNA sequence: TGTGCCAGCAGTGACTCGGCTAGCGGGGCAGATACGCAGTATTTT.

The chain links TRBV5-1 to TRBJ1-5; weak D call: TRBD1 (6 bases). V gave up 5 bases and J gave up 3 bases, with 12 bases separating them. In germline, CDR1 is SGHRS, CDR2 YFSETQ. This CDR3 is 14 amino acids long. The CDR3 spells CASRATGFNQPQHF. The CDR3 DNA is TGCGCCAGCAGGGCGACAGGTTTCAATCAGCCCCAGCATTTT.

This clone occurred once. The genes are TRBV5-1 and TRBJ2-3; 7 nucleotides match TRBD2. This CDR3 region has 16 residues. Germline V gene lookup returns CDR1 SGHRS and CDR2 YFSETQ. With V trimmed by 3 bases and J by 2 bases, 9 bases remained unmatched. The CDR3 region has the DNA TGCGCCAGCAGCTCCTTGAGCGGGGCAACCACAGATACGCAGTATTTT. Translated: CASSSLSGATTDTQYF.

The chain joins TRBV5-4 to TRBJ2-3, with D possibly called TRBD1 or TRBD2 (5 bases each). CDR3 size: 15 residues. V shed 4 bases and J shed 1 base, with 13 bases lying between them. Germline V gives CDR1 SGHNT, CDR2 YYREEE (reference sequence). CDR3 in amino acids: CASSVAGAGTDTQYF. The CDR3 region has the DNA TGTGCCAGCAGCGTGGCCGGGGCTGGCACAGATACGCAGTATTTT.

The V gene is TRBV18, the J gene TRBJ2-7; 7 bases line up with TRBD1. CDR1 and CDR2 (germline): KGHSH, LQKENI. The V segment lost 5 bases and the J segment 3 bases; nucleotides outside the gene matches: 4. The CDR3 length is 13 residues. The CDR3 sequence is CASSTGAFYEQYF. In DNA, the CDR3 is TGTGCCAGCTCAACAGGGGCTTTCTACGAGCAGTACTTC.

This chain uses TRBV11-3 with TRBJ2-7, with D possibly being TRBD1 or TRBD2 (6 bases each). The CDR3 loop spans 16 amino acids. Deletions cut 8 bases from V and 6 bases from J, with 26 bases between. Germline assignment: CDR1 SGHNT and CDR2 YENEEA. The CDR3 is CASRKGGGQGPGEQYF. CDR3 DNA: TGTGCCAGCCGTAAGGGAGGCGGGCAGGGGCCCGGCGAGCAGTACTTC.

The gene calls are TRBV6-4 and TRBJ2-5; D remains unclear. The germline V gene has CDR1 MRHNA and CDR2 SNTAGT. This CDR3 region has 14 residues. Trimming left V 6 bases short and J 4 bases short, with 15 bases between. The CDR3 bases are TGTGCCAGCAGAAAACCTCGGAGAGCAGAGACCCAGTACTTC. This codes for CASRKPRRAETQYF.

The chain has TRBV9 and TRBJ2-1; D gene unclear. This CDR3 spans 12 amino acids. Germline loops: CDR1 SGDLS, CDR2 YYNGEE. Trimming pared 0 bases from V and 10 bases from J, leaving 8 bases between. CDR3 residues: CASSVGDSEQFF. CDR3 sequence (DNA): TGTGCCAGCAGCGTAGGTGATTCCGAGCAGTTCTTC.

The CDR3 bases are TGCAGCGTTTCTCAGGGCTCACCCTACAATGAGCAGTTCTTC. Protein sequence: CSVSQGSPYNEQFF. V is TRBV29-1 and J is TRBJ2-1; D is possibly TRBD1 (5 bases). The CDR3 is made up of 14 amino acids. Trimming shortened V by 5 bases and J by 2 bases, and 13 bases separated the two germline ends. Germline-derived CDR1 and CDR2 are SQVTM and ANQGSEA.

This clone has only one observation. The chain employs TRBV6-6 and TRBJ2-7; D might be TRBD1 or TRBD2, each matching 5 bases. CDR1 is MNHNY and CDR2 is SVGAGI in the germline V gene (reference sequence). V was shortened by 4 bases and J by 2 bases, with 9 bases between the two germline ends. The length of the CDR3 is 13 residues. CDR3 residues: CASSLGTTYEQYF. CDR3 sequence (DNA): TGTGCCAGCAGTTTAGGGACCACCTACGAGCAGTACTTC.

This chain uses TRBV5-8 with TRBJ2-3; 7 bases match TRBD1. V was pared by 5 bases and J by 2 bases, with 2 bases of the junction left unmatched. Per the germline V gene, CDR1 is SGHTS and CDR2 is YDEGEE. The CDR3 has 13 amino acids. CDR3 in amino acids: CASRTGNTDTQYF. CDR3 DNA: TGTGCCAGCAGGACAGGGAACACAGATACGCAGTATTTT.

CDR3 bases: TGCGCCAGCAGCCGGGACTCCGAGACCCAGTACTTC. It codes for CASSRDSETQYF. The V gene is TRBV5-1, the J gene TRBJ2-5, with D possibly being TRBD2 (6 bases). V gave up 4 bases and J gave up 5 bases, with 9 bases separating them. The germline CDR1 and CDR2 sequences are SGHRS and YFSETQ. The CDR3 totals 12 residues.

J is TRBJ2-6 and V is TRBV5-4; D might be TRBD2 (6 bases). Trimming left V 2 bases short and J 0 bases short, with 6 bases between. Germline-derived CDR1 and CDR2 are SGHNT and YYREEE (reference sequence). This CDR3 has 15 amino acids. The CDR3 bases are TGTGCCAGCAGCTTCGGGAGCTCTGGGGCCAACGTCCTGACTTTC. Residues: CASSFGSSGANVLTF. Together with reference TRBV5-4 and TRBJ2-6, the CDR3 gives the full variable domain: ETGVTQSPTHLIKTRGQQVTLRCSSQSGHNTVSWYQQALGQGPQFIFQYYREEENGRGNFPPRFSGLQFPNYSSELNVNALELDDSALYLCASSFGSSGANVLTFGAGSRLTVL.

This chain uses TRBV5-1 with TRBJ2-3; 10 positions agree with TRBD2. The CDR3 sequence is 17 residues long. Germline CDR1 is SGHRS and CDR2 is YFSETQ. V lost 5 bases to trimming and J lost 0 bases; unmatched junction nucleotides: 9. CDR3 coding DNA: TGCGCCAGCAGACCCTGGGGTAGCGGGGGGAGCACAGATACGCAGTATTTT. Its protein product is CASRPWGSGGSTDTQYF.

The chain joins TRBV9 to TRBJ1-3; 8 bases line up with TRBD1. Trimming cost V 3 bases and J 4 bases; bases outside gene matches: 0. This CDR3 spans 13 amino acids. Looked up from germline, CDR1 is SGDLS and CDR2 is YYNGEE. The CDR3 is CASSGTGGNTIYF. The CDR3 region has the DNA TGTGCCAGCAGCGGGACAGGGGGAAACACCATATATTTT.

In its sample, this clone was seen a few times. This sequence joins TRBV19 and TRBJ1-5; 9 bases are a match to TRBD1. There are 14 residues in the CDR3. The junction had 10 bases not matched to a gene; V was cut back by 10 bases and J by 6 bases. Germline CDR1 and CDR2: LNHDA and SQIVND (reference sequence). The CDR3 is CATTGQGNRQPQHF. For the CDR3, the DNA is TGTGCCACCACGGGACAGGGTAACCGTCAGCCCCAGCATTTT.

V usage is TRBV7-9 and J usage is TRBJ2-7; no definite D call. The CDR3 length is 14 residues. Germline-derived CDR1 and CDR2 are SEHNR and FQNEAQ (reference sequence). V lost 6 bases and J lost 4, with 16 bases in between. Here the CDR3 DNA reads TGTGCCAGCAGTCTTACGGCAACTGCATACGAGCAGTACTTC. It is translated as CASSLTATAYEQYF.

The chain is built from TRBV5-4 and TRBJ2-5, with 10 bases that match TRBD2. The CDR3 sequence is 16 residues long. Germline CDR1 reads SGHNT; CDR2 reads YYREEE (reference sequence). J gave up 2 bases and V 0 bases, and 4 bases lay outside the gene matches. The CDR3 sequence is CASSLGELAGQETQYF. The CDR3 nucleotides read TGTGCCAGCAGCTTGGGAGAACTAGCGGGACAAGAGACCCAGTACTTC.

The V call is TRBV5-1, the J call TRBJ1-1, with D possibly matching TRBD1 (5 bases). The V end was cut by 4 bases, the J end by 5 bases, with 18 bases between. This CDR3 contains 15 residues. Germline values: CDR1 SGHRS, CDR2 YFSETQ. As DNA, the CDR3 is TGCGCCAGCAGCGGATCGGGACGGCTTGAAACTGAAGCTTTCTTT. Encoded protein: CASSGSGRLETEAFF.

The chain couples TRBV7-9 to TRBJ1-1, with TRBD1 identical over 10 bases. Germline CDR1 SEHNR, CDR2 FQNEAQ (reference sequence). J was trimmed by 3 bases and V by 7 bases; bases with no gene match: 5. CDR3 length: 14 residues. The CDR3 nucleotides are TGTGCCAGCACTTCGACAGGGGGCTACACTGAAGCTTTCTTT. Protein: CASTSTGGYTEAFF.

V is TRBV2 and J is TRBJ2-5; no clear D gene. The CDR3 runs to 14 residues. Germline V CDR1 and CDR2: SNHLY, FYNNEI. Trimming left V 2 bases short and J 5 bases short, with 12 bases between. This CDR3 is CASSETGSYETQYF. The CDR3 nucleotides are TGTGCCAGCAGTGAAACCGGCTCATATGAGACCCAGTACTTC.